These 9 T cell receptor beta chains share one sample of origin, sequenced in a study of OX40 agonist ivuxolimab in advanced cancers. The protocol was immunoSEQ multiplex PCR, while the TCRdb copy is restricted to in-frame clones and leaves out a portion. Of about 65,000 clones listed, 70% to 90% are singletons. Sample: CD4+ or CD8+ T cells sorted from blood, taken in a trial of the OX40 agonist ivuxolimab. These TCRs come from an adult with an advanced solid tumor such as melanoma, head and neck, liver or kidney cancer.

The rearrangement links TRBV4-2 to TRBJ2-2; D is unresolved. The germline V gene encodes CDR1 LGHNA and CDR2 YNFKEQ. V dropped 1 base and J dropped 0 bases, with 9 bases sitting between them. CDR3 size: 16 residues. DNA of the CDR3: TGTGCCAGCAGCCAAGGCCCGATGTCGAACACCGGGGAGCTGTTTTTT. Residues: CASSQGPMSNTGELFF.

This clone occurred once. The CDR3: CASSLGDTQYF. In DNA form, the CDR3 reads TGTGCCAGCAGCTTAGGAGATACGCAGTATTTT. The genes are TRBV5-4 and TRBJ2-3; D not resolved. V lost 2 bases, J lost 5 bases, and 3 bases lay in between. Germline lookup yields CDR1 SGHNT and CDR2 YYREEE (reference sequence). The CDR3 is made up of 11 amino acids.

This sequence joins TRBV9 and TRBJ1-1; the D gene is possibly TRBD1 (6 bases). The CDR3 loop spans 16 amino acids. Germline V gene lookup returns CDR1 SGDLS and CDR2 YYNGEE. With 1 base removed from V and 1 base from J, the gap between germline ends came to 14 bases. The CDR3: CASSVLTGEENTEAFF. The CDR3 bases are TGTGCCAGCAGCGTACTGACAGGTGAGGAGAACACTGAAGCTTTCTTT.

The chain is built from TRBV19 and TRBJ2-3; D is possibly TRBD1 or TRBD2 (5 bases each). CDR3 length equals 14 residues. V was trimmed by 5 bases and J by 4 bases, leaving 13 bases between them. Germline loops: CDR1 LNHDA, CDR2 SQIVND (reference sequence). CDR3 nucleotides: TGTGCCAGTAGTTACCGGGACGGTGCAGATACGCAGTATTTT. This codes for CASSYRDGADTQYF.

CDR3 DNA: TGTGCCAGCAGCGCGACAGCAACTAATGAAAAACTGTTTTTT. It is translated as CASSATATNEKLFF. This sequence joins TRBV11-3 and TRBJ1-4; D might be TRBD1 (5 bases). Germline lookup yields CDR1 SGHNT and CDR2 YENEEA. The CDR3 covers 14 residues. The V and J ends lost 5 bases and 0 bases respectively, with 7 bases between them.

On this clone: Different DNA sequences within this sample yield the same CDR3. This sequence joins TRBV11-3 and TRBJ1-1; D remains ambiguous. Looked up from germline, CDR1 is SGHNT and CDR2 is YENEEA. V shed 0 bases and J shed 1 base, with 0 bases lying between them. This CDR3 contains 12 residues. The CDR3 sequence is CASSLENTEAFF. CDR3 coding DNA: TGTGCCAGCAGCTTAGAGAACACTGAAGCTTTCTTT.

This rearrangement joins TRBV5-8 to TRBJ2-5; 7 bases are shared with TRBD2. The V and J ends lost 7 bases and 5 bases, in that order; junction bases with no gene match: 5. The CDR3 covers 12 residues. The V gene's germline CDR1 is SGHTS and CDR2 YDEGEE. CDR3 region: CASLAGLETQYF. DNA for the CDR3: TGTGCCAGCTTAGCGGGCCTGGAGACCCAGTACTTC.

This clone was observed a few times. The J gene is TRBJ1-5, the V gene TRBV19, with a possible D match to TRBD1 (5 bases). This CDR3 is built from 13 residues. V shed 7 bases and J shed 0 bases, with 7 bases lying between them. Germline V gene data show CDR1 as LNHDA and CDR2 as SQIVND (reference sequence). The DNA for the CDR3 is TGTGCCAGTACCAGGGATAGCAATCAGCCCCAGCATTTT. This codes for CASTRDSNQPQHF. The whole variable domain, filled in from reference TRBV19 and TRBJ1-5, reads DGGITQSPKYLFRKEGQNVTLSCEQNLNHDAMYWYRQDPGQGLRLIYYSQIVNDFQKGDIAEGYSVSREKKESFPLTVTSAQKNPTAFYLCASTRDSNQPQHFGDGTRLSIL.

The V call is TRBV9, the J call TRBJ2-3; D remains unclear. V dropped 0 bases and J dropped 4 bases, with 9 bases sitting between them. Germline lookup yields CDR1 SGDLS and CDR2 YYNGEE. This CDR3 is built from 14 residues. The CDR3 reads CASSVGPDPDTQYF. The CDR3 DNA follows: TGTGCCAGCAGCGTAGGTCCGGACCCAGATACGCAGTATTTT.